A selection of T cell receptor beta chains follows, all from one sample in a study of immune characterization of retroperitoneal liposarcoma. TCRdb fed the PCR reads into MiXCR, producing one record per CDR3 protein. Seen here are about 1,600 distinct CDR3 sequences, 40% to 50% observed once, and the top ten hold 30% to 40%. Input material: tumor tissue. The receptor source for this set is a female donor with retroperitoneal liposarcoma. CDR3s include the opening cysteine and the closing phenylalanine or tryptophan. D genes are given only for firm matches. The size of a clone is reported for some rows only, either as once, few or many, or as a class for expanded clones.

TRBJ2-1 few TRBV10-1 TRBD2 TGCGCCAGCAGCCCCGTAGCGGGTAGCTCCTACAATGAGCAGTTCTTC CASSPVAGSSYNEQFF
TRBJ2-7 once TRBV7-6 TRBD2 TGTGCCAGCAGCTTAGGGTGGACTAGCGATTCCTACAATGAGCAGTACTTC CASSLGWTSDSYNEQYF
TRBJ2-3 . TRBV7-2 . TGTGCCAGCAGCTTAGCCCAGCTCACAGATACGCAGTATTTT CASSLAQLTDTQYF
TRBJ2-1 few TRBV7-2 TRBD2 TGTGCCAGCAGCTCTAGCGGGAGCAGAGAGACCCAGTTCTTC CASSSSGSRETQFF
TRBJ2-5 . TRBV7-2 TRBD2 TGTGCCAGCAGCTTAAGGGTCACTAGCGGGAGATTCTACAATGAGCAGTACTTC CASSLRVTSGRFYNEQYF
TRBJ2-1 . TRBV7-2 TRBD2 TGTGCCAGCAGCGCCGGGACTAGCGGGACCTTGGGTGAGCAGTTCTTC CASSAGTSGTLGEQFF
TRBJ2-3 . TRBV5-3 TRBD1 TGTGCCAGCAGCGACAGGGGCACAGATACGCAGTATTTT CASSDRGTDTQYF
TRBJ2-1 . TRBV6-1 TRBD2 TGTGCCAGCAGTGAAACCCGGGACCTAGCGGGAGACTTC CASSETRDLAGDF
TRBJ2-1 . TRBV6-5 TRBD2 TGTGCCAGCAGTTCTCCACCCGTTACTAGCGGGGGGGGCTACAATGAGCAGTTCTTC CASSSPPVTSGGGYNEQFF
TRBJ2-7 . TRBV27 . TGTGCCAGCAGTGTACGGGGGAAGGAGTACGAGCAGTACTTC CASSVRGKEYEQYF
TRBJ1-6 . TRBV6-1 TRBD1 TGTGCCAGCACCACTGTGGGACAGCGATATAATTCACCCCTCCACTTT CASTTVGQRYNSPLHF
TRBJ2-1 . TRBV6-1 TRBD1 TGTGCCAGCAGTAAGTGGGGACAGCCCGACTACAATGAGCAGTTCTTC CASSKWGQPDYNEQFF
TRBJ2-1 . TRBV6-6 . TGTGCCAGCAGTTACCGACGCACGGGGGCGCCCCAGTTCTTC CASSYRRTGAPQFF
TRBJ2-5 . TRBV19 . TGTGCCAGTAGTATAGCTCGGATTCTCGGGGAGACCCAGTACTTC CASSIARILGETQYF
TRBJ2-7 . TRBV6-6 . TGTGCCAGCAGTGCCTTAGAAGGGGTCCCCTACGAGCAGTACTTC CASSALEGVPYEQYF
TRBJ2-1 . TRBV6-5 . TGTGCCAGCAGTTTCGGACAGCCCTCCTACAATGAGCAGTTCTTC CASSFGQPSYNEQFF
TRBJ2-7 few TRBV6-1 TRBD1 TGTGCCAGCAGTTCATACAGGGGGACCTACGAGCAGTACTTC CASSSYRGTYEQYF
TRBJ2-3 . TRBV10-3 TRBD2 TGTGCCATCAGTGGAGGACTAGCGCAGTATTTT CAISGGLAQYF
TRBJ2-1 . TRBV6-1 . TGTGCCAGCAGCGACCACATACTGCAATCCGGGGCCCAGTTCTTC CASSDHILQSGAQFF